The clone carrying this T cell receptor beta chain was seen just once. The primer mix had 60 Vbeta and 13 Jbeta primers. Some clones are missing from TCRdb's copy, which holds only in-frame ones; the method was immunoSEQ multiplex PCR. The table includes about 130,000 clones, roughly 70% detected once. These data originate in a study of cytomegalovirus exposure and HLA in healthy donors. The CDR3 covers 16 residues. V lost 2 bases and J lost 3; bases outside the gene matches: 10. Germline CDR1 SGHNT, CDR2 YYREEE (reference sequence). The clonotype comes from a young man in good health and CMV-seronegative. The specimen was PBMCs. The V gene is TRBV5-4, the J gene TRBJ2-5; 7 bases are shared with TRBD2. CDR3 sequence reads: CASSFGLAEPEETQYF. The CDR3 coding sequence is TGTGCCAGCAGCTTCGGTCTAGCGGAGCCCGAAGAGACCCAGTACTTC.